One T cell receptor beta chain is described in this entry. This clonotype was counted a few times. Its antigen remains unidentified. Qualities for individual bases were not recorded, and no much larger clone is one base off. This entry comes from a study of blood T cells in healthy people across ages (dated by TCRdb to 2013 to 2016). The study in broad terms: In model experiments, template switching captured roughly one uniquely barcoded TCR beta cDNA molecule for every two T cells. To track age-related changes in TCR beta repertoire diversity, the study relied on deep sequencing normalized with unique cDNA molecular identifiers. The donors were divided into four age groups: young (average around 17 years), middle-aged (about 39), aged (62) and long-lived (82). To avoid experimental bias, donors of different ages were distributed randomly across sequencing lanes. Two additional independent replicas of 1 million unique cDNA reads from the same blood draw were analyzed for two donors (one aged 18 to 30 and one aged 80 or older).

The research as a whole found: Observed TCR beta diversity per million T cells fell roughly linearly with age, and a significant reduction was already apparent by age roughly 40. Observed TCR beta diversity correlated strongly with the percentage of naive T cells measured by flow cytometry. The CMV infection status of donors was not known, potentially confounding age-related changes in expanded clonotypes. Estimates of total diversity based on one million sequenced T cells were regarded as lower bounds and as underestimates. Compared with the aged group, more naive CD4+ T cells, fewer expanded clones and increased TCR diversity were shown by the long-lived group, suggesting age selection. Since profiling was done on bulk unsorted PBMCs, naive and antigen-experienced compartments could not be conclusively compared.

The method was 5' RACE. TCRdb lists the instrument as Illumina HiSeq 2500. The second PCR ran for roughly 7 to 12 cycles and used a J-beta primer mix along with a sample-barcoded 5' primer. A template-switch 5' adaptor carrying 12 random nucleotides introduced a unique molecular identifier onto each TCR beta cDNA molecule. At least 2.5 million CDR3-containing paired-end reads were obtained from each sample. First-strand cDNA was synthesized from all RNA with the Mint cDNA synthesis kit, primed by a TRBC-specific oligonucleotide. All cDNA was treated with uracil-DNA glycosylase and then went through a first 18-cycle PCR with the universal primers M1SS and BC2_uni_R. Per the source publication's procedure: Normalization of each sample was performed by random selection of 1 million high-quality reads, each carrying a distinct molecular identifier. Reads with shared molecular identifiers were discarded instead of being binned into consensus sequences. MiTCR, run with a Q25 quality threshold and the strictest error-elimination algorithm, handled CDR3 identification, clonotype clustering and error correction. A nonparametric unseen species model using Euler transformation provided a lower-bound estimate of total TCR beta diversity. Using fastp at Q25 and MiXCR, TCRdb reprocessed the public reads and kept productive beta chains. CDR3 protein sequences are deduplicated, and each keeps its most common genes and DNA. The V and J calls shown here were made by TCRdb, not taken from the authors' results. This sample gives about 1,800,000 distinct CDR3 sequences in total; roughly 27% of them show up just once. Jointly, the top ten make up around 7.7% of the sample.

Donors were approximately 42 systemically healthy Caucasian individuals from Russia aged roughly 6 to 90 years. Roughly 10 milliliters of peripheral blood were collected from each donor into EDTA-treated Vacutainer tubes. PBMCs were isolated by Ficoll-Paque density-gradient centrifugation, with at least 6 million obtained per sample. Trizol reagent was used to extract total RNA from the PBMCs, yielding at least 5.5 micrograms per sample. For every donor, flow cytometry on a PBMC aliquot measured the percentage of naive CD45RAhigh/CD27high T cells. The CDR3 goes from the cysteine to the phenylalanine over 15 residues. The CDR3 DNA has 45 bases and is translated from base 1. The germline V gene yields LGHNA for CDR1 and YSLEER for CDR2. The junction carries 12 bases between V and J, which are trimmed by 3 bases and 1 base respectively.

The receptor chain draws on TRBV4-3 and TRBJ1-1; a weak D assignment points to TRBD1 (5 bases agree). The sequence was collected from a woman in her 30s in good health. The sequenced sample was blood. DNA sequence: TGCGCCAGCAGCCAGGTTGGTGGGGGGAACACTGAAGCTTTCTTT. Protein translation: CASSQVGGGNTEAFF.